The 19 T cell receptor beta chains given below trace back to one sample, sequenced in a study of shared clonotypes between healthy human individuals. Only in-frame clones appear in the TCRdb table, and some are missing; sequencing was by immunoSEQ multiplex PCR. The sample lists roughly 300,000 clones; over 70% were seen once. Sequences were obtained from memory CD4+ T cells sorted from blood. Noted subset: CD45RA-negative fraction. Receptor source: a man aged 25-45 years in good health.

V is TRBV29-1 and J is TRBJ2-1; D ambiguous. CDR3 length equals 14 residues. Trimming left V 4 bases short and J 0 bases short, with 10 bases between. Germline CDR1 reads SQVTM; CDR2 reads ANQGSEA. This chain's CDR3 is CSVAPPGSYNEQFF. The CDR3 coding sequence is TGCAGCGTTGCCCCTCCGGGCTCCTACAATGAGCAGTTCTTC.

This chain uses TRBV10-3 with TRBJ2-7, with D unclear. CDR1 and CDR2 (germline): ENHRY, SYGVKD. V was trimmed by 11 bases and J by 2 bases, leaving 10 bases between them. The CDR3 sequence is 11 residues long. The CDR3 coding sequence is TGTGCCCCCCCGGATGCCTACGAGCAGTACTTC. Protein sequence: CAPPDAYEQYF.

This chain joins TRBV7-2 and TRBJ2-5; the D is unclear. The V end lost 3 bases, the J end lost 5 bases, and 10 bases lay between the germline ends. CDR3 length equals 13 residues. Germline-derived CDR1 and CDR2 are SGHTA and FQGNSA. The CDR3 reads CASSFHPEETQYF. The CDR3, as DNA: TGTGCCAGCAGCTTCCACCCCGAGGAGACCCAGTACTTC.

The chain employs TRBV10-3 and TRBJ2-3; 7 nucleotides agree with TRBD2. Germline lookup yields CDR1 ENHRY and CDR2 SYGVKD. V shed 5 bases and J 2 bases; nucleotides not matched to a gene: 10. This CDR3 is built from 16 residues. Here the CDR3 DNA reads TGTGCCATCAGTATCGGTGCTAGCGGAGACACAGATACGCAGTATTTT. It encodes CAISIGASGDTDTQYF.

This clone was observed a few times. The chain employs TRBV12-5 and TRBJ1-5; 9 nucleotides match TRBD1. The length of the CDR3 is 15 residues. The V and J ends lost 5 bases and 6 bases, in that order; junction bases with no gene match: 8. The germline gives CDR1 LGHNT, CDR2 FRNRAP. The CDR3 DNA reads as TGTGCTAGTGGTATCCGGGACAGGGAGCGTCAGCCCCAGCATTTT. Its protein is CASGIRDRERQPQHF.

In its sample, this clone was seen once. This chain joins TRBV2 and TRBJ2-7; weak D call: TRBD1 (5 bases). The CDR3 covers 12 residues. From germline, CDR1 is SNHLY and CDR2 FYNNEI. Trimming left V 4 bases short and J 2 bases short, with 6 bases between. The CDR3 sequence: CASSGQTYEQYF. CDR3 DNA: TGTGCCAGCAGTGGACAGACCTACGAGCAGTACTTC. Using reference TRBV2 and TRBJ2-7 for the parts outside the CDR3, the full variable domain is EPEVTQTPSHQVTQMGQEVILRCVPISNHLYFYWYRQILGQKVEFLVSFYNNEISEKSEIFDDQFSVERPDGSNFTLKIRSTKLEDSAMYFCASSGQTYEQYFGPGTRLTVT.

Note on this clone: This CDR3 is also generated by other DNA sequences in the sample. V and J are TRBV7-2 and TRBJ2-5; the D is unclear. Trimming pared 3 bases from V and 3 bases from J, leaving 5 bases between. Germline V gene sequence: CDR1 SGHTA, CDR2 FQGNSA. The CDR3 consists of 12 residues. Written as DNA, the CDR3 is TGTGCCAGCAGCTTTGCGAAAGAGACCCAGTACTTC. Protein product: CASSFAKETQYF.

This chain connects TRBV18 to TRBJ2-3; D tentatively fits TRBD1 or TRBD2 (5 bases each). V lost 3 bases and J 2 bases, leaving 12 bases between the germline ends. The V gene's germline CDR1 is KGHSH and CDR2 LQKENI. CDR3 length: 15 amino acids. This CDR3 reads CASSPYGAITDTQYF. Written as DNA, the CDR3 is TGTGCCAGCTCACCGTACGGGGCGATCACAGATACGCAGTATTTT.

This clone was seen a few times. This chain joins TRBV19 and TRBJ1-5; no clear D gene. The CDR3 covers 15 residues. The V gene lost 3 bases and the J gene lost 6 bases, with 15 bases spanning the gap. CDR1 LNHDA and CDR2 SQIVND come from the germline V gene (reference sequence). In DNA, the CDR3 is TGTGCCAGTAGTATTATACGAGGATTGGGTCAGCCCCAGCATTTT. Protein: CASSIIRGLGQPQHF.

V gene TRBV18 combines with J gene TRBJ2-5; unclear D gene. The V gene's germline CDR1 is KGHSH and CDR2 LQKENI. Trimming stripped 8 bases from V and 2 bases from J, with 15 bases between. This CDR3 has 14 residues. This CDR3 reads CASASLGLQETQYF. CDR3 nucleotide sequence: TGTGCCAGCGCATCCCTGGGGTTGCAAGAGACCCAGTACTTC.

V and J are TRBV5-1 and TRBJ2-2; TRBD2 agrees at 11 bases. V trimming: 1 base; J trimming: 2 bases; junction bases outside the gene matches: 7. Germline CDR1 SGHRS, CDR2 YFSETQ. CDR3 length: 18 residues. CDR3 amino acids: CASSLFGSGRENTGELFF. DNA for the CDR3: TGCGCCAGCAGCTTGTTTGGTAGCGGGAGGGAAAACACCGGGGAGCTGTTTTTT.

This clone was counted between two and nine times. This chain's CDR3 is CSGSSGRAATQYF. CDR3 nucleotide sequence: TGCAGCGGTTCTTCCGGGAGGGCCGCGACGCAGTATTTT. The chain couples TRBV29-1 to TRBJ2-3; 8 positions match TRBD2. Trimming removed 7 bases from V and 9 bases from J; junction bases left unmatched: 12. This CDR3 has 13 residues. CDR1 SQVTM and CDR2 ANQGSEA come from the germline V gene.

This clone was seen a single time. This sequence joins TRBV27 and TRBJ2-7, with 8 positions matching TRBD2. The CDR3 runs to 13 residues. J lost 2 bases, V lost 7 bases, and 4 bases had no gene match. Germline-derived CDR1 and CDR2 are MNHEY and SMNVEV (reference sequence). The CDR3 loop is CASKLAEPYEQYF. In nucleotides, the CDR3 is TGTGCCAGCAAACTAGCGGAGCCCTACGAGCAGTACTTC.

This clone was observed a few times. The chain employs TRBV10-1 and TRBJ1-1; 8 nucleotides line up with TRBD1. The V and J ends lost 6 bases and 5 bases, in that order; junction bases with no gene match: 8. Germline V gene data show CDR1 as WNHNN and CDR2 as SYGVQD (reference sequence). The CDR3 is 14 amino acids. The CDR3 region is CASSADRGLTEAFF. In nucleotides, the CDR3 is TGCGCCAGCAGCGCCGACAGGGGACTAACTGAAGCTTTCTTT.

This clone was seen only once. This chain joins TRBV10-3 and TRBJ2-7, with D hard to call. CDR1 ENHRY and CDR2 SYGVKD come from the germline V gene. Trimming pared 3 bases from V and 6 bases from J, leaving 12 bases between. This CDR3 region has 13 residues. CDR3 nucleotides: TGTGCCATCAGTGAACTTGTAGCTGGCGAGCAGTACTTC. Its protein product is CAISELVAGEQYF.

The sample holds a few counts of this clone. A much larger clonotype is one base distant, so this may be a read error. The chain carries TRBV11-2 and TRBJ1-4; D ambiguous. The CDR3 covers 13 residues. V lost 2 bases, J lost 3 bases, and 4 bases lay in between. Germline CDR1 SGHAT, CDR2 FQNNGV. The CDR3 reads CASSLLANEKLFF. The CDR3 region has the DNA TGTGCCAGCAGCTTATTGGCTAATGAAAAACTGTTTTTT.

This chain connects TRBV5-1 to TRBJ2-1; TRBD1 matches at 8 bases. There are 16 residues in the CDR3. The V gene's germline CDR1 is SGHRS and CDR2 YFSETQ. V was clipped by 4 bases and J by 3 bases; unmatched bases: 9. CDR3: CASSPAPGQDYNEQFF. In DNA, the CDR3 is TGCGCCAGCAGCCCAGCCCCGGGACAGGACTACAATGAGCAGTTCTTC.

This chain joins TRBV27 and TRBJ2-3; possibly TRBD2 for D (6 bases). This CDR3 has 17 residues. CDR1 and CDR2 (germline): MNHEY, SMNVEV (reference sequence). V was cut by 4 bases and J by 2 bases, with 19 bases left in between. Here the CDR3 reads CASSSSQRLGTTDTQYF. For the CDR3, the DNA is TGTGCCAGCAGTTCCTCCCAGAGACTAGGAACCACAGATACGCAGTATTTT.

This rearrangement joins TRBV7-8 to TRBJ1-5; unclear D gene. Germline V lookup: CDR1 SGHVS, CDR2 FQNEAQ. V lost 4 bases and J 4 bases, leaving 11 bases between the germline ends. The CDR3 totals 14 residues. For the CDR3, the DNA is TGTGCCAGCAGCTCAGCCCCCAAGAATCAGCCCCAGCATTTT. It encodes CASSSAPKNQPQHF.